Each of the 15 T cell receptor beta chains below was sequenced from the same sample in a study of blood T cell repertoires in COVID-19. The method was immunoSEQ multiplex PCR; TCRdb's version includes in-frame clones alone and lacks a portion of them. The sample lists some 300,000 clones; 85% to 90% were seen once. The sequenced material came from PBMCs or T cells enriched from blood (not recorded which). All receptors come from a woman between 50 and 59 years old who had been exposed to COVID-19.

The rearrangement links TRBV11-3 to TRBJ2-2; the match to TRBD1 covers 9 bases. The CDR3 sequence is 15 residues long. In germline, CDR1 is SGHNT, CDR2 YENEEA. V trimming: 5 bases; J trimming: 5 bases; junction bases outside the gene matches: 6. Here the CDR3 reads CASSTVGQGTGELFF. As DNA, the CDR3 is TGTGCCAGCAGCACCGTCGGACAGGGGACCGGGGAGCTGTTTTTT.

This rearrangement joins TRBV27 to TRBJ2-7; 9 positions match TRBD1. Germline V lookup: CDR1 MNHEY, CDR2 SMNVEV (reference sequence). The length of the CDR3 is 14 residues. The J segment lost 3 bases and the V segment lost 0 bases, leaving 0 bases of the junction unmatched. In DNA, the CDR3 is TGTGCCAGCAGTTTATCGACAGGGGGCTACGAGCAGTACTTC. Translating it yields CASSLSTGGYEQYF.

The chain employs TRBV2 and TRBJ2-1; 9 nucleotides agree with TRBD1. This CDR3 is 15 amino acids long. From germline, CDR1 is SNHLY and CDR2 FYNNEI. The J segment lost 3 bases and the V segment lost 5 bases, leaving 5 bases of the junction unmatched. CDR3 amino acids: CASSRRTGVYNEQFF. The CDR3 DNA reads as TGTGCCAGCAGTAGACGGACAGGGGTCTACAATGAGCAGTTCTTC.

The gene calls are TRBV6-5 and TRBJ2-7, with TRBD2 matching 8 bases. CDR3 length equals 13 residues. Germline lookup yields CDR1 MNHEY and CDR2 SVGAGI. With V trimmed by 6 bases and J by 1 base, 2 bases remained unmatched. The CDR3 spells CASRLAESYEQYF. DNA of the CDR3: TGTGCCAGCAGACTAGCGGAGTCCTACGAGCAGTACTTC.

The chain uses TRBV2 and TRBJ2-2; 12 nucleotides match TRBD2. With 6 bases clipped from V and 1 base from J, the junction kept 6 bases outside the gene matches. The CDR3 length is 17 residues. Germline V lookup: CDR1 SNHLY, CDR2 FYNNEI. CDR3 in DNA: TGTGCCAGCAGGGAACGACTAGCGGGGGAGAACACCGGGGAGCTGTTTTTT. This sequence encodes CASRERLAGENTGELFF.

The chain carries TRBV28 and TRBJ2-7; 9 bases are a match to TRBD1. The CDR3 has 13 amino acids. Per the germline V gene, CDR1 is MDHEN and CDR2 is SYDVKM. V lost 5 bases to trimming and J lost 8 bases; unmatched junction nucleotides: 7. DNA of the CDR3: TGTGCCAGCAGTGCGCCGGGACAGGGAAAGCAGTACTTC. It codes for CASSAPGQGKQYF.

CDR3 protein: CASSSSQGLAGGQTDTQYF. In nucleotides, the CDR3 is TGTGCCAGCAGCTCCTCCCAGGGACTAGCGGGGGGGCAGACGGATACGCAGTATTTT. The chain recombines TRBV11-3 with TRBJ2-3; 16 bases agree with TRBD2. V trimming: 4 bases; J trimming: 6 bases; junction bases outside the gene matches: 13. Germline values: CDR1 SGHNT, CDR2 YENEEA. This CDR3 is 19 amino acids long.

The chain is built from TRBV5-4 and TRBJ2-3; tentative D call: TRBD1 (5 bases). The CDR3 has 15 residues. The germline CDR1 and CDR2 sequences are SGHNT and YYREEE (reference sequence). Trimming took 1 base from V and 4 from J, leaving 13 bases between them. In DNA, the CDR3 is TGTGCCAGCAGCTTGTTGGGGCAGGGTCCAGATACGCAGTATTTT. This encodes CASSLLGQGPDTQYF.

The rearrangement uses TRBV7-2 and TRBJ1-6; no clear D gene. V lost 1 base and J 10 bases, leaving 11 bases between the germline ends. The CDR3 is made up of 14 amino acids. Germline values: CDR1 SGHTA, CDR2 FQGNSA. CDR3 DNA sequence: TGTGCCAGCAGCTTAGTTAAACTGGTATCACCCCTCCACTTT. The encoded protein is CASSLVKLVSPLHF.

This chain links TRBV4-2 with TRBJ1-4; TRBD1 is a possible D gene (6 bases). CDR3 length equals 15 residues. Germline V CDR1 and CDR2: LGHNA, YNFKEQ. V was trimmed by 1 base and J by 7 bases, leaving 13 bases between them. In DNA, the CDR3 is TGTGCCAGCAGCCAAGCTGGGGGGGCGGGTGAAAAACTGTTTTTT. Its translation: CASSQAGGAGEKLFF.

This chain links TRBV18 with TRBJ2-7; 8 nucleotides agree with TRBD1. CDR3 length: 13 residues. V trimming: 4 bases; J trimming: 3 bases; junction bases outside the gene matches: 2. Per the germline V gene, CDR1 is KGHSH and CDR2 is LQKENI. For the CDR3, the DNA is TGTGCCAGCTCACTCGACAGGGGCTACGAGCAGTACTTC. Translated: CASSLDRGYEQYF. Together with reference TRBV18 and TRBJ2-7, the CDR3 gives the full variable domain: NAGVMQNPRHLVRRRGQEARLRCSPMKGHSHVYWYRQLPEEGLKFMVYLQKENIIDESGMPKERFSAEFPKEGPSILRIQQVVRGDSAAYFCASSLDRGYEQYFGPGTRLTVT.

The rearrangement joins TRBV7-2 to TRBJ2-7; TRBD2 agrees at 11 bases. CDR3 length: 15 residues. V lost 5 bases, J lost 4 bases, and 7 bases stayed unmatched. Germline values: CDR1 SGHTA, CDR2 FQGNSA. The CDR3 nucleotides are TGTGCCAGCAGCGATCGACTAGCGGGGTTATACGAGCAGTACTTC. Its protein product is CASSDRLAGLYEQYF.

Here the CDR3 DNA reads TGTGCCAGCAGCAAAAGGTTCTTCGGAGGGACAGCTCGGCCGAACTATGGCTACACCTTC. As protein: CASSKRFFGGTARPNYGYTF. The chain links TRBV21-1 to TRBJ1-2; the D segment call TRBD1 is taken from the table without a DNA check. TRBV21-1 is a recognized pseudogene. The CDR3 contains 20 residues.

This clone showed up just a few times. CDR3 protein: CASSQERRGTEAFF. The CDR3 DNA sequence: TGCGCCAGCAGCCAAGAACGCCGGGGCACTGAAGCTTTCTTT. V and J are TRBV4-1 and TRBJ1-1; D is unclear. CDR1 is MGHRA, CDR2 YSYEKL, per germline. The CDR3 sequence is 14 residues long. Trimming cost V 0 bases and J 4 bases, with 9 bases left between them.

V is TRBV11-3 and J is TRBJ2-1; TRBD1 matches 7 bases. CDR3 length: 14 amino acids. Germline assignment: CDR1 SGHNT and CDR2 YENEEA. Losses at the gene ends were 5 bases for V and 4 bases for J; bases not matched to a gene: 5. CDR3 bases: TGTGCCAGCAGCCCATCGGGACAGTACAATGAGCAGTTCTTC. It is translated as CASSPSGQYNEQFF.